This T cell receptor beta chain originates from a study of T-cell reconstitution after alpha-beta-depleted transplantation in children (dated by TCRdb to 2016 to 2018). A note on the overall study: Using TCR repertoire profiling, the study quantitatively followed how T-cell immune reconstitution unfolded in children after TCRalphabeta/CD19-depleted allogeneic hematopoietic cell transplantation.

There are 13 amino acids in the CDR3, from cysteine to phenylalanine inclusive. Only the CDR3 DNA is retained, 39 bases long and in frame from the first base. The germline V gene provides CDR1 SGHRS and CDR2 YFSETQ. V is cut by 2 bases and J by 4 bases, and the space between the germline ends is 10 bases. Library preparation employed PCR. The sequencer was an Illumina HiSeq 2500. TCR library preparation used molecular barcoding, with unique molecular identifiers applied to normalize quantification of the TCRbeta repertoire. The public reads were run again by TCRdb, first through fastp at Q25 and then through MiXCR, and only productive beta chains were kept. Each entry is one CDR3 protein sequence, shown with its most common DNA and genes. The sample records approximately 420,000 distinct CDR3 sequences, approximately 11% of which are singletons. The top ten clonotypes cover roughly 5.1% of the sample.

As regards this clonotype: Its target antigen remains unknown. No much larger clone is present one base from it, and per-base qualities are unavailable.

The source was PBMCs from the stem cell graft donor, collected from the stem cell graft. This TCR was recovered from a human donor who donated a stem cell graft to a child with acute myeloid leukemia. Rearrangement joined TRBV5-1 to TRBJ2-7; the D gene is possibly TRBD2, with 5 bases matching. The CDR3 is CASSFGERYEQYF. The sequenced DNA is TGCGCCAGCAGCTTCGGGGAAAGATACGAGCAGTACTTC.